This T cell receptor (beta chain) was captured in a study of monozygotic twins with inflammatory bowel disease. TCRdb re-called the 5' RACE reads and shows each CDR3 protein once, DNA omitted. The listing records roughly 200,000 distinct CDR3 sequences. The CDR3 has 16 residues. The germline gives CDR1 SNHLY, CDR2 FYNNEI. The origin of this receptor is a human donor with ulcerative colitis or Crohn's disease, or a healthy co-twin of an affected twin (not recorded which). The chain carries TRBV2 and TRBJ1-6; the D call from TCRdb, TRBD1, cannot be confirmed without DNA. Source material: blood. This CDR3 is CASSLLRTGVNSPLHF.